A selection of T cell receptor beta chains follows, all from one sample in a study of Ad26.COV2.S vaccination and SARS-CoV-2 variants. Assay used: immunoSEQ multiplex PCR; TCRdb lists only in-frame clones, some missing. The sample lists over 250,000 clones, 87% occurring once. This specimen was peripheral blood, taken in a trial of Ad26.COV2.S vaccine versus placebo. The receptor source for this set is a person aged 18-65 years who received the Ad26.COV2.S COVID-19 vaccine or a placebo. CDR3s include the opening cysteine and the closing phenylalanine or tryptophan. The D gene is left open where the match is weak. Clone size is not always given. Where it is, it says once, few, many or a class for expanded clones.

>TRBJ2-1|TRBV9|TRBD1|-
CASSVGQGNYNEQFF
TGTGCCAGCAGCGTAGGACAGGGAAACTACAATGAGCAGTTCTTC
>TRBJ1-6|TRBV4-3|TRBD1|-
CASSQAPRGPSSYNSPLHF
TGCGCCAGCAGCCAAGCGCCAAGGGGGCCGAGCTCCTATAATTCACCCCTCCACTTT
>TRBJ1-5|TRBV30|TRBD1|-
CAWSVGDRGLRGNQPQHF
TGTGCCTGGAGTGTGGGGGACAGGGGGCTGCGTGGCAATCAGCCCCAGCATTTT
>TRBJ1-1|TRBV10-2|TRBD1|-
CASSESQGARTEAFF
TGCGCCAGCAGTGAGTCGCAGGGGGCGCGCACTGAAGCTTTCTTT
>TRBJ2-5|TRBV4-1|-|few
CASSLGLQETQYF
TGCGCCAGCAGCCTAGGCTTACAAGAGACCCAGTACTTC
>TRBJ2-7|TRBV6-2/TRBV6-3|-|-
CASSLRGGLNEQYF
TGTGCCAGCAGTCTCCGTGGGGGTTTGAACGAGCAGTACTTC
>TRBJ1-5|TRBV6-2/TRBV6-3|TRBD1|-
CASSPGTGFLPQHF
TGTGCCAGCAGTCCCGGGACAGGTTTTCTTCCCCAGCATTTT
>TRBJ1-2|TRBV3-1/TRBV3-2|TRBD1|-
CASSPHPVQGVGGYTF
TGTGCCAGCAGCCCCCACCCTGTACAGGGGGTAGGTGGCTACACCTTC
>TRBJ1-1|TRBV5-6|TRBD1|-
CASSADRGINTEAFF
TGTGCCAGCAGCGCGGACAGGGGGATTAACACTGAAGCTTTCTTT
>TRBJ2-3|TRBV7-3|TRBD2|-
CASSISGGGSGTDTQYF
TGTGCCAGCAGCATCAGCGGGGGGGGCTCGGGCACAGATACGCAGTATTTT
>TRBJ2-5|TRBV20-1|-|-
CSAKQGWTQYF
TGCAGTGCTAAGCAAGGGTGGACCCAGTACTTC
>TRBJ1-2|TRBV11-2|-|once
CASSLGGGAGPYGYTF
TGTGCCAGCAGCTTAGGCGGGGGGGCAGGGCCATATGGCTACACCTTC
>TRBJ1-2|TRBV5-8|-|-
CASSKQGGGYTF
TGTGCCAGCAGCAAACAGGGAGGAGGCTACACCTTC
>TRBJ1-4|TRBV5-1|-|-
CASSPRPLNEKLFF
TGCGCCAGCAGCCCGCGGCCGCTCAATGAAAAACTGTTTTTT
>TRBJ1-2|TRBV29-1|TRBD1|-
CSVIMGQWGRGYTF
TGCAGCGTTATAATGGGACAGTGGGGCCGGGGCTACACCTTC
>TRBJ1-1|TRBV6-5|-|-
CASSSAHRGVTEAFF
TGTGCCAGCAGTTCCGCCCATCGTGGGGTCACTGAAGCTTTCTTT
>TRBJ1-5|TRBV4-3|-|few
CASSQGNSNQPQHF
TGCGCCAGCAGCCAAGGGAATAGCAATCAGCCCCAGCATTTT
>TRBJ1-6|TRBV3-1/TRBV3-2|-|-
CASSNQGSNSPLHF
TGTGCCAGCAGCAATCAGGGTTCTAATTCACCCCTCCACTTT
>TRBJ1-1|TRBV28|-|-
CASSLLTEAFF
TGTGCCAGCAGTTTATTGACTGAAGCTTTCTTT
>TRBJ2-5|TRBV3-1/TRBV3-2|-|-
CASSQDQRRETQYF
TGTGCCAGCAGCCAAGACCAGCGAAGGGAGACCCAGTACTTC
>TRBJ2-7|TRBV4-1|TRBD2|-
CASSYAGTSGDFYEQYF
TGCGCCAGCAGCTATGCCGGGACTAGCGGGGATTTCTACGAGCAGTACTTC
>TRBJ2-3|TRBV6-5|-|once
CASSFGGKSDTQYF
TGTGCCAGCAGTTTTGGAGGGAAAAGTGATACGCAGTATTTT
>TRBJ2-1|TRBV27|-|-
CASSTLGEQFF
TGTGCCAGCAGTACTTTAGGGGAGCAGTTCTTC
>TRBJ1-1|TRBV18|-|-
CASSRGENTEAFF
TGTGCCAGCTCAAGAGGGGAGAACACTGAAGCTTTCTTT
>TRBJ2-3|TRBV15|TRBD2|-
CATSPGTSGSTDTQYF
TGTGCCACCAGCCCTGGGACTAGCGGGAGTACAGATACGCAGTATTTT
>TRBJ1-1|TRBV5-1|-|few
CASSLDSLNTEAFF
TGCGCCAGCAGCTTAGACAGCTTGAACACTGAAGCTTTCTTT
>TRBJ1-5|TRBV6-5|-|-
CASSSGLGQPQHF
TGTGCCAGCAGCTCAGGGCTAGGACAGCCCCAGCATTTT
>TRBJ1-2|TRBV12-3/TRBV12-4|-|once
CASSLNPYGYTF
TGTGCCAGCAGTTTGAATCCCTATGGCTACACCTTC
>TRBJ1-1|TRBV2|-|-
CASSSGVKGTEAFF
TGTGCCAGCAGTTCAGGGGTGAAGGGCACTGAAGCTTTCTTT
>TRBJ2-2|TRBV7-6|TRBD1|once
CASSSQGAANTGELFF
TGTGCCAGCAGCTCACAGGGGGCGGCGAACACCGGGGAGCTGTTTTTT
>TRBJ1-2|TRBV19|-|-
CASSIGLSAANYGYTF
TGTGCCAGTAGTATAGGTTTGTCAGCCGCTAACTATGGCTACACCTTC
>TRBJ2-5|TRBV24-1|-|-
CATSDSRRAPQETQYF
TGTGCCACCAGTGATTCGAGGCGCGCTCCTCAAGAGACCCAGTACTTC
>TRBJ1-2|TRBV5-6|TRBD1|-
CASSRQGRGGYTF
TGTGCCAGCAGTCGACAGGGAAGGGGTGGCTACACCTTC
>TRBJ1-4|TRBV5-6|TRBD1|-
CASSRRFRDRDENEKLFF
TGTGCCAGCAGCCGTAGATTCAGGGACAGGGATGAAAATGAAAAACTGTTTTTT
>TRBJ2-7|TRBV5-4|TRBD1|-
CASSWGRGFYEQYF
TGTGCCAGCAGCTGGGGCAGGGGGTTCTACGAGCAGTACTTC
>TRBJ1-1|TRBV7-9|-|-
CASTVQGGTEAFF
TGTGCCAGCACCGTCCAGGGCGGCACTGAAGCTTTCTTT
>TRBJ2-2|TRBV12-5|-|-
CASGLGTANTGELFF
TGTGCTAGTGGTTTGGGGACAGCCAACACCGGGGAGCTGTTTTTT
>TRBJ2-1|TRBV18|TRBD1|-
CASSPTGPPYNEQFF
TGTGCCAGCTCACCGACAGGGCCTCCCTACAATGAGCAGTTCTTC
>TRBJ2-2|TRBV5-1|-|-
CASSLDNTGELFF
TGCGCCAGCAGCTTGGATAACACCGGGGAGCTGTTTTTT
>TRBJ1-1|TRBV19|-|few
CASIEAPEGAFF
TGTGCCAGTATTGAGGCACCCGAGGGGGCTTTCTTT
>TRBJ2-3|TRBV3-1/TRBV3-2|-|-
CASSQDVGAATDTQYF
TGTGCCAGCAGCCAAGATGTGGGGGCCGCAACAGATACGCAGTATTTT
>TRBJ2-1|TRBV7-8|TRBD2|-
CASSPGLAGGGGFF
TGTGCCAGCAGCCCCGGACTAGCGGGAGGGGGAGGGTTCTTC
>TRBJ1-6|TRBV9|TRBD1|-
CASSPQTGGFNSPLHF
TGTGCCAGCAGCCCACAGACAGGGGGATTCAATTCACCCCTCCACTTT
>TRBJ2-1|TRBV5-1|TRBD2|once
CASSLGGLALLNEQFF
TGCGCCAGCAGCTTAGGGGGACTAGCACTGCTCAATGAGCAGTTCTTC
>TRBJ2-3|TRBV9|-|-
CASSVGRTASTDTQYF
TGTGCCAGCAGCGTAGGAAGGACAGCTAGCACAGATACGCAGTATTTT
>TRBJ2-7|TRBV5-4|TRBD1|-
CASSIGDSAYEQYF
TGTGCCAGCAGCATAGGGGACAGTGCCTACGAGCAGTACTTC
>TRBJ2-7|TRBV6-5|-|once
CASSSADAYEQYF
TGTGCCAGCAGTAGTGCGGATGCCTACGAGCAGTACTTC
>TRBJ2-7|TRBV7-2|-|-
CASSPQVDSTEQYF
TGTGCCAGCAGCCCCCAGGTCGACAGTACCGAGCAGTACTTC
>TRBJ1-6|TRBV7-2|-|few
CASSLEPDYSPLHF
TGTGCCAGCAGCTTAGAGCCTGATTATTCACCCCTCCACTTT
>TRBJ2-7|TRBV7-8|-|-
CASSWGGQIEQYF
TGTGCCAGCAGTTGGGGGGGGCAGATCGAGCAGTACTTC
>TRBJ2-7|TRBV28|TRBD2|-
CASSFSGRREQYF
TGTGCCAGCAGTTTCAGCGGGAGGAGGGAGCAGTACTTC
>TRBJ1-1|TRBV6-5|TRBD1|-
CASIRRQGLTEAFF
TGTGCCAGCATCCGCCGACAGGGGCTCACTGAAGCTTTCTTT
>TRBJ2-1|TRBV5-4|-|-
CASSQLTGENYNEQFF
TGTGCCAGCAGCCAACTCACGGGGGAGAACTACAATGAGCAGTTCTTC
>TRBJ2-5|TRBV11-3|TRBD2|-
CASSTGLAGPEETQYF
TGTGCCAGCAGCACAGGACTAGCGGGCCCCGAGGAGACCCAGTACTTC